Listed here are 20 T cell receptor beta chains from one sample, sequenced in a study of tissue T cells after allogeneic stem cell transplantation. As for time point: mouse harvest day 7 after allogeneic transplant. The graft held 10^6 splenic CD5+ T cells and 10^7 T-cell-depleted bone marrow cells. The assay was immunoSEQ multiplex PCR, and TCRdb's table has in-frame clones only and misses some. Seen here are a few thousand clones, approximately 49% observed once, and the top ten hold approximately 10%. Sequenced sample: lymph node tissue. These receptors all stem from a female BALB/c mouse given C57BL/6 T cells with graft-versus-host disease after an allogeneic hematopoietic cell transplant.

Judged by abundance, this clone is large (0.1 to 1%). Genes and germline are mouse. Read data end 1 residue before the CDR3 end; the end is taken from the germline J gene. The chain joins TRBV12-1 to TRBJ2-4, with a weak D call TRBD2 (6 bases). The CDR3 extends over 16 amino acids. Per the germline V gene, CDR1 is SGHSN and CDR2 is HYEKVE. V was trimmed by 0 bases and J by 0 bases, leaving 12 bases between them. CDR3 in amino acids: CASSLVWGSSQNTLYF. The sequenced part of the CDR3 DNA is TGTGCCAGCTCTCTCGTCTGGGGATCTAGTCAAAACACCTTGTAC.

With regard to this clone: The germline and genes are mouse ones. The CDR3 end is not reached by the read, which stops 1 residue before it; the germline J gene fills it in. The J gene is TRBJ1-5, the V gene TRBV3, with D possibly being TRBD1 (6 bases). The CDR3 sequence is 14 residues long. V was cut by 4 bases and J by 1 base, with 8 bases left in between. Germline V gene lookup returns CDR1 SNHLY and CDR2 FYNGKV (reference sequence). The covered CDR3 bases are TGTGCCAGCAGCTCCGGGACAAACAACCAGGCTCCGCTT. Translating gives CASSSGTNNQAPL. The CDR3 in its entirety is CASSSGTNNQAPLF.

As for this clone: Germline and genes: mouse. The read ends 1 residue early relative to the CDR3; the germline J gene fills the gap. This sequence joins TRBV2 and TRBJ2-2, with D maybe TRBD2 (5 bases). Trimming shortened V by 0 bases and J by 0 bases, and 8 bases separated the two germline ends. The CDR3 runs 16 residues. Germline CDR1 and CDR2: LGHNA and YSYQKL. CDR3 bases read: TGTGCCAGCAGCCAAGACCTCTGGGCAAACACCGGGCAGCTCTAC. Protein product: CASSQDLWANTGQLY. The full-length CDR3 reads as CASSQDLWANTGQLYF.

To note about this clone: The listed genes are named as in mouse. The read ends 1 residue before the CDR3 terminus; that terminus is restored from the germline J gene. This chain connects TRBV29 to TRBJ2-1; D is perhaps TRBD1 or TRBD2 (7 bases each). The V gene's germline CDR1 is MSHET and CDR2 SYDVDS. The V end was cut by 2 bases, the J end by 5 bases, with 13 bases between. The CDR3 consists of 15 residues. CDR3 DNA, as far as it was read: TGTGCTAGCAGTTTACAGGGGGGGTTGGATGCTGAGCAGTTC. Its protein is CASSLQGGLDAEQF. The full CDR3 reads CASSLQGGLDAEQFF.

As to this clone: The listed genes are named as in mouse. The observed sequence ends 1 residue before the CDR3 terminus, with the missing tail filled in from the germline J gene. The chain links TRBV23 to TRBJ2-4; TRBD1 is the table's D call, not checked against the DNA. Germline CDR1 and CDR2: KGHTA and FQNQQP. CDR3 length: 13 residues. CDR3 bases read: TGCTCCAGCAGGAGAGGTAGTCAAAACACCTTGTAC. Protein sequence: CSSRRGSQNTLY. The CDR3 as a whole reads CSSRRGSQNTLYF.

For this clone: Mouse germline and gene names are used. The DNA read from the CDR3 is TGTGCCAGCAGACTCAGGGGCCTTTCCAACGAAAGATTATTT. It specifies CASRLRGLSNERLF. The whole CDR3 sequence is CASRLRGLSNERLFF. V is TRBV26 and J is TRBJ1-4, with D possibly matching TRBD1 (6 bases). The read terminates 1 residue ahead of where the CDR3 ends, so the germline J gene completes it. Between the trimmed V and J ends, which lost 6 bases and 0 bases, there was a span of 11 bases. This CDR3 has 15 residues. From germline, CDR1 is KGHPV and CDR2 FQNQEV (reference sequence).

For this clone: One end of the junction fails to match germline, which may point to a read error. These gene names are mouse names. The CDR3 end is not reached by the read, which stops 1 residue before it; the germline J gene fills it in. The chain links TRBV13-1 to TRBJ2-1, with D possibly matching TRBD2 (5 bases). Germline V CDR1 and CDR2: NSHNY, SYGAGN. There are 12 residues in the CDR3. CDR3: CASGDAGTEQFF. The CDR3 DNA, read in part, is TGTGCCAGCGGTGATGCTGGGACTGAGCAGTTC.

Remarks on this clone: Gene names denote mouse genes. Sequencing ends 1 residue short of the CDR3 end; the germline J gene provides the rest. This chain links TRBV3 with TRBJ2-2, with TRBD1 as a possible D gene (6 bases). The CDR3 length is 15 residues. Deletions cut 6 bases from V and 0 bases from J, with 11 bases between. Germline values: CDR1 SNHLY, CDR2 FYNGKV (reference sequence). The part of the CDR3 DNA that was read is TGTGCCAGCAGTCGGGACACTGCAAACACCGGGCAGCTCTAC. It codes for CASSRDTANTGQLY. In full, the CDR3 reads CASSRDTANTGQLYF. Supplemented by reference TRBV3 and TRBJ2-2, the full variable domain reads GPKVLQIPSHQIIDMGQMVTLNCDPVSNHLYFYWYKQILGQQMEFLVNFYNGKVMEKSKLFKDQFSVERPDGSYFTLKIQPTALEDSAVYFCASSRDTANTGQLYFGEGSKLTVL.

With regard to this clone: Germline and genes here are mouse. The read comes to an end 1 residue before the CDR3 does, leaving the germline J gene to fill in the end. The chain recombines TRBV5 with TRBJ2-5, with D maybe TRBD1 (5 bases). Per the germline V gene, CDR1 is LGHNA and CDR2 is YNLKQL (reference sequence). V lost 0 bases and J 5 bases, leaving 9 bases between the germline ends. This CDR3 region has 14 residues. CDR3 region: CASSQDREGDTQYF. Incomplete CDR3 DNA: TGTGCCAGCAGCCAAGACAGGGAGGGAGACACCCAGTAC.

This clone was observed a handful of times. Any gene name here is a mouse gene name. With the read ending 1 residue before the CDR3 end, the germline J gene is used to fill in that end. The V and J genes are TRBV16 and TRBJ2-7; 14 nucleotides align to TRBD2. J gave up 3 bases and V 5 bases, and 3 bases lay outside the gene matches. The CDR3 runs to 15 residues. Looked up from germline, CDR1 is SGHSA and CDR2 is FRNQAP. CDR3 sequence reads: CASSGDWGGYYEQYF. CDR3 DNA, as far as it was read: TGTGCAAGCAGCGGGGACTGGGGGGGCTACTATGAACAGTAC.

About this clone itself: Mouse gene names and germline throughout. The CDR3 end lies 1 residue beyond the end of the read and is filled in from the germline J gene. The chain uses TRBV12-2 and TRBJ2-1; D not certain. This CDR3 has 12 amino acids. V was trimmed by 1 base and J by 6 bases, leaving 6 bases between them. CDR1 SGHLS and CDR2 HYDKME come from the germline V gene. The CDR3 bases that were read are TGTGCCAGCTCTCTTGGGTTTGCTGAGCAGTTC. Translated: CASSLGFAEQF. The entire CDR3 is CASSLGFAEQFF.

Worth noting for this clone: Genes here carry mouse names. The part of the CDR3 DNA that was read is TGTGCTAGCAGTTTCCTGGGGGGGTCTAGTCAAAACACCTTGTAC. Protein product: CASSFLGGSSQNTLY. The CDR3 in its entirety is CASSFLGGSSQNTLYF. The chain recombines TRBV29 with TRBJ2-4, with TRBD2 matching 9 bases. Read sequence stops 1 residue before the CDR3 end, and the germline J gene provides the missing end. Per germline, CDR1 MSHET and CDR2 SYDVDS. The CDR3 has 16 amino acids. With 3 bases clipped from V and 0 bases from J, the junction kept 4 bases outside the gene matches.

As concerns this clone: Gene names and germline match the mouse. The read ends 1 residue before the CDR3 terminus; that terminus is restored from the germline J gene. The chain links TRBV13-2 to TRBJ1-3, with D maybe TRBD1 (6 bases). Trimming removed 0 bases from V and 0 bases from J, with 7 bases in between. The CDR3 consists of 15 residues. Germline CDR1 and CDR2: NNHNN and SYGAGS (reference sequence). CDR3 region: CASGDGDNSGNTLYF. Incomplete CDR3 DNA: TGTGCCAGCGGTGATGGGGACAATTCTGGAAATACGCTCTAT.

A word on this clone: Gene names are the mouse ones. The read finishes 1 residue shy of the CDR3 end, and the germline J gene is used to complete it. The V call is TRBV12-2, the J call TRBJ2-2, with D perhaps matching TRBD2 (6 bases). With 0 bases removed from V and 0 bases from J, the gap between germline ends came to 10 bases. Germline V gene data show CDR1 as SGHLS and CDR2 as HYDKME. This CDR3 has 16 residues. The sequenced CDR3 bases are TGTGCCAGCTCTCTCCGGTGGGGGACAAACACCGGGCAGCTCTAC. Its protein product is CASSLRWGTNTGQLY. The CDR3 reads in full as CASSLRWGTNTGQLYF.

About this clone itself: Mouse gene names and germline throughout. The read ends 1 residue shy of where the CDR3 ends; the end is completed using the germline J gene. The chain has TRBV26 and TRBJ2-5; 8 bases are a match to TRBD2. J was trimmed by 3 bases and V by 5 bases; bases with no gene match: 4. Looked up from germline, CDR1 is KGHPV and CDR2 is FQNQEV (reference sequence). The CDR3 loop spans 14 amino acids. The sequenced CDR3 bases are TGTGCCAGCAGTAGACTGGGGTTACAAGACACCCAGTAC. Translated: CASSRLGLQDTQY. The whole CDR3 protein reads CASSRLGLQDTQYF.

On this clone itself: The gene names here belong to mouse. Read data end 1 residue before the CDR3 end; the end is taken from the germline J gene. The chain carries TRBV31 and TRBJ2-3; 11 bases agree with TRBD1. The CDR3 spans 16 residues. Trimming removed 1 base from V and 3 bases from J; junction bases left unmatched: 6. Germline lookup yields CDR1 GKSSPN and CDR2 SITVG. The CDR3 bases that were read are TGTGCCTGGAGTCCAGGGGACAGGGGGAAGGCAGAAACGCTGTAT. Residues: CAWSPGDRGKAETLY. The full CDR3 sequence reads CAWSPGDRGKAETLYF.

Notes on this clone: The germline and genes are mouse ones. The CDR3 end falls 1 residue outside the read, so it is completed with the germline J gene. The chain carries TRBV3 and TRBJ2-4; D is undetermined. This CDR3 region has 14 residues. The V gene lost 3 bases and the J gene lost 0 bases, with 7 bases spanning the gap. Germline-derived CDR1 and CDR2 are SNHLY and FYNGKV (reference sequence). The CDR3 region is CASSFGFSQNTLYF. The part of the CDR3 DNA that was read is TGTGCCAGCAGCTTTGGGTTTAGTCAAAACACCTTGTAC.

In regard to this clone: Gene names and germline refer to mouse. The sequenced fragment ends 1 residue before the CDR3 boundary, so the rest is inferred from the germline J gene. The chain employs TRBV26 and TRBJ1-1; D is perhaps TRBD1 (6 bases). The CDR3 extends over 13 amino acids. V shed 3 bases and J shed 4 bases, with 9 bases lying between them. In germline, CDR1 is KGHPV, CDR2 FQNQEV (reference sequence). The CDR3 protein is CASSLRGGTEVFF. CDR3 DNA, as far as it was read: TGTGCCAGCAGTCTTAGGGGGGGCACAGAAGTCTTC.

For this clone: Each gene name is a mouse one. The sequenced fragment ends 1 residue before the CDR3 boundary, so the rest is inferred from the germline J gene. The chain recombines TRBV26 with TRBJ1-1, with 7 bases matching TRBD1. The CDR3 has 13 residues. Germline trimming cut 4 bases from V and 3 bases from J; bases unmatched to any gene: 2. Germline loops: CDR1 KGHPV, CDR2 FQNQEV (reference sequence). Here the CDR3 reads CASSRQGDTEVFF. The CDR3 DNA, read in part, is TGTGCCAGCAGTCGACAGGGAGACACAGAAGTCTTC.

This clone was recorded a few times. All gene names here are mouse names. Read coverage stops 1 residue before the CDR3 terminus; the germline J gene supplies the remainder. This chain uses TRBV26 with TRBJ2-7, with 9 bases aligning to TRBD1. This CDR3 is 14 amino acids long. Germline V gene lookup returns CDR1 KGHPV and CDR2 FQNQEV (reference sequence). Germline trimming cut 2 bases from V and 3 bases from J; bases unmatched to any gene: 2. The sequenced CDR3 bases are TGTGCCAGCAGTCTGAAGGGACAGGGCTATGAACAGTAC. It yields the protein CASSLKGQGYEQY. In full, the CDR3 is CASSLKGQGYEQYF. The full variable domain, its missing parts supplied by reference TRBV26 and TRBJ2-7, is NSKVIQTPRYLVKGQGQKAKMRCIPEKGHPVVFWYQQNKNNEFKFLINFQNQEVLQQIDMTEKRFSAECPSNSPCSLEIQSSEAGDSALYLCASSLKGQGYEQYFGPGTRLTVL.